A single sample gave rise to the 30 T cell receptor beta chains below, sequenced in a study of T cell responses to AZD1222 COVID-19 vaccine. Sequencing was performed with immunoSEQ multiplex PCR; in TCRdb, only in-frame clones are kept and a portion is missing. The sample has about 140,000 clones, about 93% seen once. The specimen comprised peripheral blood, sampled on day 0 of AZD1222 vaccination. The receptors derive from an adult in good health.

The chain carries TRBV7-2 and TRBJ2-1; 8 positions agree with TRBD2. Germline V CDR1 and CDR2: SGHTA, FQGNSA. With 2 bases clipped from V and 5 bases from J, the junction kept 14 bases outside the gene matches. This CDR3 is 18 amino acids long. The CDR3 coding sequence is TGTGCCAGCAGCTTATTGCACCTGACTAGCGTGGTGAACAATGAGCAGTTCTTC. Amino acids: CASSLLHLTSVVNNEQFF.

For this clone: Other DNA sequences in the sample encode the same CDR3. The chain links TRBV4-3 to TRBJ1-1, with D unresolved. CDR1 is LGHNA and CDR2 is YSLEER in the germline V gene. Trimming shortened V by 0 bases and J by 1 base, and 3 bases separated the two germline ends. The CDR3 length is 13 residues. CDR3 in DNA: TGCGCCAGCAGCCAAGACGGGAACACTGAAGCTTTCTTT. The encoded protein is CASSQDGNTEAFF.

The V and J genes are TRBV7-3 and TRBJ1-1; a possible D gene is TRBD1 (6 bases). The CDR3 consists of 12 residues. V lost 4 bases and J 5 bases, leaving 8 bases between the germline ends. Germline-derived CDR1 and CDR2 are SGHTA and FQGTGA. CDR3 in DNA: TGTGCCAGCAGCTCCCAGGGGACTGAAGCTTTCTTT. This codes for CASSSQGTEAFF.

This chain uses TRBV5-8 with TRBJ2-6; no reliable D call. This CDR3 has 17 residues. Germline CDR1 is SGHTS and CDR2 is YDEGEE. The V end lost 2 bases, the J end lost 0 bases, and 12 bases lay between the germline ends. The CDR3 region has the DNA TGTGCCAGCAGCTTTATCCCGGCATCCTCTGGGGCCAACGTCCTGACTTTC. Encoded protein: CASSFIPASSGANVLTF.

The CDR3 sequence is CASNQARDNEQFF. The CDR3 DNA sequence: TGTGCCAGCAACCAAGCAAGGGACAATGAGCAGTTCTTC. The chain uses TRBV7-9 and TRBJ2-1; D call uncertain. Looked up from germline, CDR1 is SEHNR and CDR2 is FQNEAQ (reference sequence). V lost 7 bases, J lost 5 bases, and 12 bases lay in between. The CDR3 sequence is 13 residues long. The full variable domain, its missing parts supplied by reference TRBV7-9 and TRBJ2-1, is DTGVSQNPRHKITKRGQNVTFRCDPISEHNRLYWYRQTLGQGPEFLTYFQNEAQLEKSRLLSDRFSAERPKGSFSTLEIQRTEQGDSAMYLCASNQARDNEQFFGPGTRLTVL.

This clone was detected once. V is TRBV13 and J is TRBJ1-1; D is unclear. V was pared by 1 base and J by 1 base, with 4 bases between. This CDR3 region has 13 residues. Germline CDR1 is PRHDT and CDR2 is FYEKMQ (reference sequence). CDR3 region: CASSLAENTEAFF. CDR3 DNA: TGTGCCAGCAGCTTAGCGGAGAACACTGAAGCTTTCTTT.

This sequence joins TRBV6-5 and TRBJ2-1; 7 bases match TRBD1. Germline values: CDR1 MNHEY, CDR2 SVGAGI. The CDR3 covers 15 residues. The V and J ends lost 6 bases and 4 bases, in that order; junction bases with no gene match: 9. The CDR3 spells CASRTSGTVYNEQFF. For the CDR3, the DNA is TGTGCCAGCAGAACGTCCGGGACAGTTTACAATGAGCAGTTCTTC.

The chain recombines TRBV28 with TRBJ1-5; D uncertain. V was trimmed by 4 bases and J by 3 bases, leaving 10 bases between them. The CDR3 covers 14 residues. The germline V gene encodes CDR1 MDHEN and CDR2 SYDVKM. This CDR3 is CASSSTGTNQPQHF. Written as DNA, the CDR3 is TGTGCCAGCAGTTCCACGGGAACCAATCAGCCCCAGCATTTT. Supplemented by reference TRBV28 and TRBJ1-5, the full variable domain reads DVKVTQSSRYLVKRTGEKVFLECVQDMDHENMFWYRQDPGLGLRLIYFSYDVKMKEKGDIPEGYSVSREKKERFSLILESASTNQTSMYLCASSSTGTNQPQHFGDGTRLSIL.

The chain is built from TRBV10-3 and TRBJ2-2; 8 nucleotides match TRBD1. The V and J ends lost 4 bases and 0 bases, in that order; junction bases with no gene match: 7. Germline CDR1 is ENHRY and CDR2 is SYGVKD. This CDR3 contains 17 residues. The CDR3 region is CAISGGRGRTNTGELFF. CDR3 coding DNA: TGTGCCATCAGTGGGGGCAGGGGGCGGACGAACACCGGGGAGCTGTTTTTT.

The rearrangement links TRBV28 to TRBJ1-5; the D gene is possibly TRBD1 (6 bases). The CDR3 runs 14 residues. The V gene's germline CDR1 is MDHEN and CDR2 SYDVKM. V was clipped by 2 bases and J by 6 bases, with 11 bases between them. CDR3 in DNA: TGTGCCAGCAGTTTAGGGGGGCTTCGTCAGCCCCAGCATTTT. This translates into CASSLGGLRQPQHF.

This rearrangement joins TRBV24-1 to TRBJ2-3; D unresolved. The CDR3 consists of 15 residues. Germline V gives CDR1 KGHDR, CDR2 SFDVKD. Trimming removed 5 bases at V and 1 base at J, with 12 bases between. The CDR3 sequence is CATSVIADGTDTQYF. The CDR3 nucleotides are TGTGCCACCAGTGTAATAGCTGATGGCACAGATACGCAGTATTTT.

This clone was seen a single time. The chain joins TRBV12-3 or TRBV12-4 to TRBJ1-2; no clear D gene. V lost 3 bases to trimming and J lost 3 bases, with 5 bases between them. CDR3 length: 12 residues. The CDR3 reads CASSFGDYGYTF. The CDR3 nucleotides are TGTGCCAGCAGTTTCGGTGACTATGGCTACACCTTC.

The J gene is TRBJ1-2, the V gene TRBV3-1 (or the pseudogene TRBV3-2), with a weak D call TRBD1 (6 bases). The V end was cut by 3 bases, the J end by 6 bases, with 8 bases between. CDR3 size: 12 residues. Germline V lookup: CDR1 LGHDT, CDR2 YNNKEL (reference sequence). CDR3 residues: CASSHEGDGYTF. CDR3 nucleotide sequence: TGTGCCAGCAGCCATGAGGGGGATGGCTACACCTTC.

The genes are TRBV11-2 and TRBJ1-3; a possible D gene is TRBD1 (5 bases). This CDR3 comprises 15 residues. Trimming took 2 bases from V and 4 from J, leaving 12 bases between them. Germline CDR1 and CDR2: SGHAT and FQNNGV. The CDR3 bases are TGTGCCAGCAGCTTATATCCCGAGGGGGGAAACACCATATATTTT. Amino acid sequence: CASSLYPEGGNTIYF.

The chain recombines TRBV2 with TRBJ1-5, with a weak D call TRBD1 (6 bases). Germline V gene lookup returns CDR1 SNHLY and CDR2 FYNNEI. The CDR3 contains 14 residues. Trimming removed 1 base at V and 7 bases at J, with 11 bases between. The CDR3 is CASSEDRAWQPQHF. The CDR3 DNA reads as TGTGCCAGCAGTGAAGACAGGGCATGGCAGCCCCAGCATTTT.

This clone was seen a handful of times. The chain links TRBV9 to TRBJ2-1; no definite D call. Germline V gene lookup returns CDR1 SGDLS and CDR2 YYNGEE. This CDR3 region has 16 residues. V was trimmed by 0 bases and J by 9 bases, leaving 19 bases between them. The CDR3, as DNA: TGTGCCAGCAGCGTAGATCGCCGGCTCTCTACCACTGAGCAGTTCTTC. Its protein is CASSVDRRLSTTEQFF.

The rearrangement uses TRBV6-1 and TRBJ1-2; 7 positions agree with TRBD1. Trimming removed 2 bases from V and 5 bases from J; junction bases left unmatched: 11. CDR3 length: 16 amino acids. Germline CDR1 and CDR2: MNHNS and SASEGT. The CDR3 DNA sequence: TGTGCCAGCAGTGAAATAGGGGGCGCTTGGGATTATGGCTACACCTTC. This gives the protein CASSEIGGAWDYGYTF.

The J gene is TRBJ1-2, the V gene TRBV14, with D uncertain. The CDR3 contains 13 residues. Germline values: CDR1 SGHDN, CDR2 FVKESK. V lost 3 bases to trimming and J lost 4 bases, with 9 bases between them. CDR3 residues: CASSQDGLYGYTF. The CDR3 DNA follows: TGTGCCAGCAGCCAGGACGGGCTCTATGGCTACACCTTC.

The gene calls are TRBV18 and TRBJ2-1; 7 nucleotides agree with TRBD1. CDR1 is KGHSH, CDR2 LQKENI, per germline. This CDR3 comprises 16 residues. V was pared by 5 bases and J by 5 bases, with 12 bases of the junction left unmatched. The CDR3 DNA reads as TGTGCCAGCTCAACCTACAGGGGTACCAAAAACAATGAGCAGTTCTTC. Its protein is CASSTYRGTKNNEQFF.

V usage is TRBV10-3 and J usage is TRBJ1-2; D is undetermined. V was trimmed by 3 bases and J by 4 bases, leaving 9 bases between them. From germline, CDR1 is ENHRY and CDR2 SYGVKD. This CDR3 region has 13 residues. This chain's CDR3 is CAISEISAYGYTF. The CDR3 region has the DNA TGTGCCATCAGTGAAATAAGTGCCTATGGCTACACCTTC.

This sequence joins TRBV7-9 and TRBJ1-2; a weak D match, TRBD1 (6 bases). CDR3 length: 14 residues. Trimming removed 4 bases from V and 3 bases from J, with 12 bases in between. CDR1 is SEHNR and CDR2 is FQNEAQ in the germline V gene (reference sequence). This chain's CDR3 is CASSSGQFDYGYTF. The CDR3 region has the DNA TGTGCCAGCAGCTCCGGACAGTTTGACTATGGCTACACCTTC.

The chain links TRBV10-2 to TRBJ1-2; D may be TRBD1 (6 bases). The CDR3 length is 18 residues. V lost 3 bases to trimming and J lost 2 bases, with 22 bases between them. Germline V gives CDR1 WSHSY, CDR2 SAAADI. CDR3 in amino acids: CASSDAVARGGVNYGYTF. The CDR3 DNA reads TGCGCCAGCAGTGACGCTGTGGCCAGGGGAGGAGTAAACTATGGCTACACCTTC.

This chain connects TRBV6-5 to TRBJ2-5; maybe TRBD1 (6 bases). The CDR3 has 15 amino acids. Trimming shortened V by 4 bases and J by 5 bases, and 17 bases separated the two germline ends. CDR1 is MNHEY, CDR2 SVGAGI, per germline. Here the CDR3 reads CASSWARGLWETQYF. In DNA, the CDR3 is TGTGCCAGCAGTTGGGCAAGGGGGTTATGGGAGACCCAGTACTTC.

This clone was recorded once. The V and J genes are TRBV19 and TRBJ1-1; D is unclear. This CDR3 is 15 amino acids long. Germline CDR1 and CDR2: LNHDA and SQIVND (reference sequence). The ends were cut back, 1 base at V and 3 bases at J, with 12 bases in the middle. The CDR3 coding sequence is TGTGCCAGTAGTATAGGTCGGGGAAAAGACACTGAAGCTTTCTTT. Residues: CASSIGRGKDTEAFF.

The chain combines TRBV7-9 with TRBJ1-2; D gene unclear. V was shortened by 3 bases and J by 4 bases, with 12 bases between the two germline ends. Germline loops: CDR1 SEHNR, CDR2 FQNEAQ (reference sequence). The CDR3 covers 14 residues. DNA for the CDR3: TGTGCCAGCAGCTTGCCCCCTGGGCTCTATGGCTACACCTTC. It encodes CASSLPPGLYGYTF.

The CDR3, as DNA: TGTGCCAGCAGTTACGAGGCAGGGCAGGTCTATGGCTACACCTTC. As protein: CASSYEAGQVYGYTF. The chain employs TRBV6-5 and TRBJ1-2; D might be TRBD1 (5 bases). CDR1 and CDR2 (germline): MNHEY, SVGAGI. V lost 2 bases, J lost 4 bases, and 14 bases lay in between. The CDR3 runs to 15 residues.

This chain joins TRBV5-1 and TRBJ1-1; 10 positions agree with TRBD1. V lost 3 bases and J lost 4; bases outside the gene matches: 3. This CDR3 region has 14 residues. Looked up from germline, CDR1 is SGHRS and CDR2 is YFSETQ. The CDR3 DNA sequence: TGCGCCAGCAGCTCCCGGACAGGGGGCACTGAAGCTTTCTTT. Translated, it gives CASSSRTGGTEAFF.

The genes are TRBV28 and TRBJ1-2; no reliable D call. The germline CDR1 and CDR2 sequences are MDHEN and SYDVKM. This CDR3 has 12 residues. Trimming took 3 bases from V and 6 from J, leaving 8 bases between them. The CDR3 loop reads CASSFYPHGYTF. The DNA for the CDR3 is TGTGCCAGCAGTTTTTACCCACATGGCTACACCTTC.

This sequence joins TRBV9 and TRBJ2-3; D possibly corresponds to TRBD2 (6 bases). The germline V and J ends were trimmed by 3 bases and 3 bases, with 14 bases remaining between them. CDR1 and CDR2 from the germline V gene are SGDLS and YYNGEE. CDR3 length equals 15 residues. The CDR3 sequence: CASSGQLGGTDTQYF. CDR3 bases: TGTGCCAGCAGCGGACAGCTTGGGGGGACAGATACGCAGTATTTT.

The genes are TRBV3-1 (or the pseudogene TRBV3-2) and TRBJ2-1; TRBD2 matches at 7 bases. J lost 4 bases, V lost 4 bases, and 7 bases had no gene match. Germline values: CDR1 LGHDT, CDR2 YNNKEL (reference sequence). This CDR3 region has 15 residues. The CDR3 reads CASSPWLAEYNEQFF. The CDR3 DNA follows: TGTGCCAGCAGCCCTTGGCTAGCGGAGTACAATGAGCAGTTCTTC.